The TCR beta chain under discussion was sequenced for a study of T cell repertoires in cytomegalovirus infection. Study context: TCR beta signatures that were public indicated CMV infection and matching HLA type. Whole-study findings and limits: What dominated the ex vivo response were HLA-C-restricted CMV-specific TCR beta clonotypes. The study identified carriers of CMV plus the relevant HLA from cumulative public TCR beta family frequency.

One entry per CDR3 protein, called by TCRdb with MiXCR from the reads. The sample includes 450,000 to 550,000 distinct CDR3 sequences, approximately 16% of them seen just once. In germline, CDR1 is MNHNY, CDR2 SVGAGI (reference sequence). V trimming: 4 bases; J trimming: 7 bases; junction bases outside the gene matches: 7. This CDR3 spans 14 amino acids. This clonotype has only a few counts. The antigen is not known. The chain carries TRBV6-6 and TRBJ2-7; TRBD2 matches at 10 bases. The clonotype originates from a human donor in good health (CMV status not recorded). Some clones in this sample may be carry-over from other donors' samples. The source material was CD8+ T cells from PBMCs. The DNA for the CDR3 is TGTGCCAGCAGTTTCGGACTAGCGGAGGGGGAGCAGTACTTC. Encoded protein: CASSFGLAEGEQYF.